The next 26 T cell receptor beta chains were all read from a single sample in a study of response to subunit inactivated influenza vaccine. TCRdb reanalysed the RT-PCR reads using MiXCR and keeps one entry per CDR3 protein. This sample has hundreds of thousands of distinct CDR3 sequences, with approximately 14% found just once. The material sequenced was PBMCs from blood, taken roughly 12 days after vaccination. The receptors here all came from a man in his fifties or sixties who received an inactivated influenza vaccine.

This clonotype was counted only a few times. V gene TRBV23-1 combines with J gene TRBJ2-2; TRBD1 matches 7 bases. TRBV23-1 is an ORF; its function is uncertain. The CDR3 consists of 17 residues. The trim removed 1 base at V and 4 bases at J, leaving 9 bases unmatched. CDR3 region: CASSQCTRSGGTGELFF. As DNA, the CDR3 is TGCGCCAGCAGTCAATGTACCCGTTCAGGGGGCACCGGGGAGCTGTTTTTT.

The chain couples TRBV6-2 or TRBV6-3 to TRBJ2-2; D is undetermined. This CDR3 spans 14 amino acids. From germline, CDR1 is MNHEY and CDR2 SVGEGT. V lost 2 bases to trimming and J lost 6 bases, with 10 bases between them. The CDR3 DNA is TGTGCCAGCAGTTACACCCCAGGTCCCGGGGAGCTGTTTTTT. Translated: CASSYTPGPGELFF.

V and J are TRBV3-1 and TRBJ2-5; TRBD2 aligns across 15 bases. The CDR3 spans 14 residues. Germline V gives CDR1 LGHDT, CDR2 YNNKEL (reference sequence). The junction had 0 bases not matched to a gene; V was cut back by 5 bases and J by 5 bases. The CDR3 nucleotides read TGTGCCAGCAGCGGGACTAGCGGGAGGGAGACCCAGTACTTC. This encodes CASSGTSGRETQYF.

This clonotype was seen only a few times. The chain uses TRBV10-3 and TRBJ2-5; D unresolved. There are 13 residues in the CDR3. The germline V gene encodes CDR1 ENHRY and CDR2 SYGVKD. V was cut by 0 bases and J by 2 bases, with 4 bases left in between. CDR3: CAISESRQETQYF. The CDR3 DNA is TGTGCCATCAGTGAGTCGAGGCAAGAGACCCAGTACTTC.

The chain recombines TRBV12-3 or TRBV12-4 with TRBJ2-1; TRBD2 aligns across 11 bases. CDR3 length: 16 amino acids. V gave up 5 bases and J gave up 7 bases; unmatched junction bases: 10. The CDR3 here is CASSRSSGGPMNEQFF. DNA for the CDR3: TGTGCCAGCAGTCGGTCTAGCGGGGGGCCAATGAATGAGCAGTTCTTC.

The chain uses TRBV19 and TRBJ2-1; 7 positions match TRBD2. The J segment lost 5 bases and the V segment lost 6 bases, leaving 7 bases of the junction unmatched. Germline values: CDR1 LNHDA, CDR2 SQIVND (reference sequence). This CDR3 is built from 14 residues. CDR3 nucleotides: TGTGCCAGTAGCGGGAGGATTCGTAACAATGAGCAGTTCTTC. Its translation is CASSGRIRNNEQFF.

This clonotype was counted at least ten times. V is TRBV9 and J is TRBJ2-3; TRBD2 agrees at 10 bases. CDR3 length equals 17 residues. The germline V gene encodes CDR1 SGDLS and CDR2 YYNGEE. After removal of 4 bases from V and 5 bases from J, the junction contained 13 bases not matched to a gene. The DNA of the CDR3 is TGTGCCAGCAGCTCCCGGCTAGCGGGAGTATTAGGAGATACGCAGTATTTT. It specifies CASSSRLAGVLGDTQYF. The full variable domain, with the rest looked up from reference TRBV9 and TRBJ2-3, is DSGVTQTPKHLITATGQRVTLRCSPRSGDLSVYWYQQSLDQGLQFLIQYYNGEERAKGNILERFSAQQFPDLHSELNLSSLELGDSALYFCASSSRLAGVLGDTQYFGPGTRLTVL.

The chain couples TRBV14 to TRBJ2-1, with 12 positions matching TRBD2. The CDR3 spans 18 residues. CDR1 and CDR2 from the germline V gene are SGHDN and FVKESK. With V trimmed by 3 bases and J by 3 bases, 9 bases remained unmatched. In nucleotides, the CDR3 is TGTGCCAGCAGCCAGGCGATACTAGCGGGAGGTGGCTACAATGAGCAGTTCTTC. This sequence encodes CASSQAILAGGGYNEQFF.

The V and J genes are TRBV5-6 and TRBJ1-1; D is possibly TRBD1 (5 bases). The CDR3 length is 15 residues. Germline CDR1 SGHDT, CDR2 YYEEEE. The V end was cut by 3 bases, the J end by 1 base, with 13 bases between. The CDR3 coding sequence is TGTGCCAGCAGCTCTCTGGGACGGTCGAACACTGAAGCTTTCTTT. It encodes CASSSLGRSNTEAFF.

The chain carries TRBV11-1 and TRBJ2-1; 12 bases map to TRBD2. The V and J ends lost 3 bases and 8 bases, in that order; junction bases with no gene match: 17. This CDR3 contains 19 residues. Germline V gene lookup returns CDR1 SGHAT and CDR2 FQDESV (reference sequence). The CDR3 loop is CASSFARRLAGGPIDEQFF. CDR3 coding DNA: TGTGCCAGCAGCTTTGCCCGACGTCTAGCGGGAGGGCCGATCGATGAGCAGTTCTTC.

This clonotype was counted only a few times. V gene TRBV11-1 combines with J gene TRBJ2-7; D perhaps matches TRBD2 (6 bases). CDR3 size: 14 residues. Germline V CDR1 and CDR2: SGHAT, FQDESV (reference sequence). V lost 5 bases and J 2 bases, leaving 13 bases between the germline ends. CDR3 loop: CASSPWDLPYEQYF. As DNA, the CDR3 is TGTGCCAGCAGCCCTTGGGACTTACCCTACGAGCAGTACTTC.

This sequence joins TRBV4-2 and TRBJ2-7; D may match TRBD1 or TRBD2 (5 bases each). Trimming took off 0 bases at V and 0 bases at J, with 9 bases between the two ends. The CDR3 covers 15 residues. The germline V gene encodes CDR1 LGHNA and CDR2 YNFKEQ. CDR3 sequence: CASSQEGTDSYEQYF. In DNA form, the CDR3 reads TGTGCCAGCAGCCAAGAAGGGACGGACTCCTACGAGCAGTACTTC.

J is TRBJ1-2 and V is TRBV5-1; D unclear. The V gene's germline CDR1 is SGHRS and CDR2 YFSETQ. The V and J ends lost 0 bases and 4 bases respectively, with 13 bases between them. The CDR3 spans 15 residues. The CDR3 sequence is CASSLGTATIYGYTF. CDR3 sequence (DNA): TGCGCCAGCAGCTTGGGGACGGCGACCATCTATGGCTACACCTTC.

The chain carries TRBV5-5 and TRBJ2-1; TRBD1 aligns across 7 bases. Germline CDR1 is SGHKS and CDR2 is YYEKEE (reference sequence). J was trimmed by 3 bases and V by 4 bases; bases with no gene match: 10. The CDR3 covers 16 residues. This chain's CDR3 is CASSGLTGYFYNEQFF. CDR3 nucleotides: TGTGCCAGCAGCGGATTGACAGGGTACTTCTACAATGAGCAGTTCTTC.

V usage is TRBV5-1 and J usage is TRBJ2-7, with 9 bases lining up with TRBD1. CDR1 SGHRS and CDR2 YFSETQ come from the germline V gene. The CDR3 runs 15 residues. V shed 0 bases and J 2 bases; nucleotides not matched to a gene: 3. CDR3 region: CASSLAGDRAYEQYF. CDR3 nucleotides: TGCGCCAGCAGCTTGGCCGGGGACAGGGCCTACGAGCAGTACTTC. The full variable domain, in which reference TRBV5-1 and TRBJ2-7 provide the parts outside the CDR3, is KAGVTQTPRYLIKTRGQQVTLSCSPISGHRSVSWYQQTPGQGLQFLFEYFSETQRNKGNFPGRFSGRQFSNSRSEMNVSTLELGDSALYLCASSLAGDRAYEQYFGPGTRLTVT.

This clonotype was seen only a few times. The chain combines TRBV12-5 with TRBJ2-1; 12 bases map to TRBD2. There are 16 residues in the CDR3. Trimming removed 1 base from V and 4 bases from J; junction bases left unmatched: 2. Per germline, CDR1 LGHNT and CDR2 FRNRAP. CDR3 bases: TGTGCTAGTGGTTTGGCTAGCGGGAGGGCATACAATGAGCAGTTCTTC. Translating gives CASGLASGRAYNEQFF. The complete variable domain, with remaining parts taken from reference TRBV12-5 and TRBJ2-1, reads DARVTQTPRHKVTEMGQEVTMRCQPILGHNTVFWYRQTMMQGLELLAYFRNRAPLDDSGMPKDRFSAEMPDATLATLKIQPSEPRDSAVYFCASGLASGRAYNEQFFGPGTRLTVL.

The rearrangement joins TRBV25-1 to TRBJ2-2; D is ambiguous. CDR3 length: 13 residues. The V gene lost 10 bases and the J gene lost 2 bases, with 11 bases spanning the gap. The germline CDR1 and CDR2 sequences are MGHDK and SYGVNS. The CDR3 is CATTSGNTGELFF. The CDR3 coding sequence is TGTGCCACGACGTCCGGAAACACCGGGGAGCTGTTTTTT.

This chain links TRBV5-1 with TRBJ2-7; D may match TRBD1 or TRBD2 (7 bases each). The V gene's germline CDR1 is SGHRS and CDR2 YFSETQ. Trimming removed 4 bases from V and 3 bases from J, with 14 bases in between. The CDR3 runs to 14 residues. CDR3 sequence (DNA): TGCGCCAGCAGCCAGGGGGGGGCCATCTACGAGCAGTACTTC. This sequence encodes CASSQGGAIYEQYF.

This clonotype was counted between two and nine times. The rearrangement links TRBV25-1 to TRBJ1-1; no definite D call. Trimming took off 3 bases at V and 0 bases at J, with 8 bases between the two ends. Per germline, CDR1 MGHDK and CDR2 SYGVNS. This CDR3 comprises 14 residues. The CDR3 region has the DNA TGTGCCAGCAGTGAGAGCGCCTTGAACACTGAAGCTTTCTTT. Translating gives CASSESALNTEAFF. Based on the CDR3 plus reference TRBV25-1 and TRBJ1-1, the full variable domain is EADIYQTPRYLVIGTGKKITLECSQTMGHDKMYWYQQDPGMELHLIHYSYGVNSTEKGDLSSESTVSRIRTEHFPLTLESARPSHTSQYLCASSESALNTEAFFGQGTRLTVV.

V and J are TRBV9 and TRBJ2-3; possible D gene TRBD2, 6 bases. Deletions cut 3 bases from V and 9 bases from J, with 11 bases between. This CDR3 contains 12 residues. In germline, CDR1 is SGDLS, CDR2 YYNGEE. CDR3 sequence reads: CASSGPGGTQYF. The CDR3 DNA reads as TGTGCCAGCAGCGGACCCGGAGGGACGCAGTATTTT.

This clonotype was counted only a few times. This chain joins TRBV5-1 and TRBJ1-4; maybe TRBD1 (5 bases). Trimming took 2 bases from V and 6 from J, leaving 11 bases between them. CDR1 is SGHRS and CDR2 is YFSETQ in the germline V gene. CDR3 length equals 14 residues. The DNA of the CDR3 is TGCGCCAGCAGCTTCGGAGGGGAGCATGAAAAACTGTTTTTT. Protein product: CASSFGGEHEKLFF. The entire variable domain, with the rest obtained from reference TRBV5-1 and TRBJ1-4, is as follows: KAGVTQTPRYLIKTRGQQVTLSCSPISGHRSVSWYQQTPGQGLQFLFEYFSETQRNKGNFPGRFSGRQFSNSRSEMNVSTLELGDSALYLCASSFGGEHEKLFFGSGTQLSVL.

This clonotype occurred a few times. The rearrangement joins TRBV11-2 to TRBJ2-7; 13 nucleotides align to TRBD2. Germline CDR1 is SGHAT and CDR2 is FQNNGV. The CDR3 runs to 15 residues. Germline trimming cut 5 bases from V and 3 bases from J; bases unmatched to any gene: 4. DNA for the CDR3: TGTGCCAGCAGCCGAACTAGCGGGAGGGTCTACGAGCAGTACTTC. Residues: CASSRTSGRVYEQYF. The whole variable domain, filled in from reference TRBV11-2 and TRBJ2-7, reads EAGVAQSPRYKIIEKRQSVAFWCNPISGHATLYWYQQILGQGPKLLIQFQNNGVVDDSQLPKDRFSAERLKGVDSTLKIQPAKLEDSAVYLCASSRTSGRVYEQYFGPGTRLTVT.

The sample holds a few counts of this clonotype. This rearrangement joins TRBV27 to TRBJ1-5; maybe TRBD1 (6 bases). Germline CDR1 reads MNHEY; CDR2 reads SMNVEV (reference sequence). The V and J ends lost 5 bases and 2 bases respectively, with 16 bases between them. CDR3 length equals 16 residues. CDR3 amino acids: CASSNRQAGGNQPQHF. DNA for the CDR3: TGTGCCAGCAGTAACCGACAGGCTGGGGGCAATCAGCCCCAGCATTTT.

The table lists this clonotype with a few counts. The V call is TRBV12-3 or TRBV12-4, the J call TRBJ2-5, with D possibly being TRBD1 or TRBD2 (5 bases each). Trimming removed 6 bases at V and 2 bases at J, with 16 bases between. CDR3 length: 15 amino acids. CDR3 coding DNA: TGTGCCAGCAGACTTCCGGGACCTAGGCAAGAGACCCAGTACTTC. Translation gives CASRLPGPRQETQYF.

The V gene is TRBV4-1, the J gene TRBJ2-7; D possibly corresponds to TRBD1 (6 bases). Looked up from germline, CDR1 is MGHRA and CDR2 is YSYEKL. The CDR3 length is 17 residues. Trimming cost V 0 bases and J 6 bases, with 21 bases left between them. The CDR3 DNA is TGCGCCAGCAGCCAAGATCTGGGCAGGGGCACAACTAGCGAGCAGTACTTC. It encodes CASSQDLGRGTTSEQYF.

J is TRBJ2-2 and V is TRBV4-1, with 9 bases aligning to TRBD2. CDR3 length: 16 amino acids. Trimming at V came to 4 bases and at J to 0 bases, leaving 3 bases not matched to a gene. Germline CDR1 and CDR2: MGHRA and YSYEKL. The CDR3 DNA sequence: TGCGCCAGCAGCCCCCTAGCGGGGCCGAACACCGGGGAGCTGTTTTTT. It specifies CASSPLAGPNTGELFF.